These 8 T cell receptor beta chains originate from one sample sequenced in a study of T cell responses to AZD1222 COVID-19 vaccine. Profiling relied on immunoSEQ multiplex PCR, and the TCRdb table lists in-frame clones only, not all of them. The data hold about 90,000 clones, with approximately 90% observed a single time. Specimen: peripheral blood, collected on day 0 of MenACWY control vaccination. These TCRs come from an adult in good health.

DNA for the CDR3: TGTGCCAGCAGCCAAGAGGGACAGGGTGGCCCAGATGGACTGTTTTTT. This codes for CASSQEGQGGPDGLFF. V is TRBV4-2 and J is TRBJ1-4; TRBD1 matches 9 bases. Trimming cost V 0 bases and J 13 bases; bases outside gene matches: 12. The CDR3 has 16 amino acids. Germline V gene lookup returns CDR1 LGHNA and CDR2 YNFKEQ.

This chain uses TRBV7-3 with TRBJ2-3; the match to TRBD2 covers 11 bases. The CDR3 length is 16 residues. Trimming cost V 5 bases and J 3 bases; bases outside gene matches: 7. Germline V CDR1 and CDR2: SGHTA, FQGTGA. The CDR3 DNA follows: TGTGCCAGCAGCCTAGTAGCGGGAGGGCTAACAGATACGCAGTATTTT. Amino acid sequence: CASSLVAGGLTDTQYF.

This chain connects TRBV4-2 to TRBJ2-2, with D unresolved. This CDR3 comprises 13 residues. Trimming took 5 bases from V and 6 from J, leaving 10 bases between them. CDR1 LGHNA and CDR2 YNFKEQ come from the germline V gene. The DNA of the CDR3 is TGTGCCAGCAGCGGGCGTGTGGCCGGGGAGCTGTTTTTT. This codes for CASSGRVAGELFF.

This chain connects TRBV7-3 to TRBJ2-1; no clear D. Looked up from germline, CDR1 is SGHTA and CDR2 is FQGTGA. CDR3 length: 13 residues. V dropped 2 bases and J dropped 4 bases, with 6 bases sitting between them. CDR3 nucleotides: TGTGCCAGCAGCTTATTTGATTACAATGAGCAGTTCTTC. It translates to CASSLFDYNEQFF. The variable domain in full, with the rest retrieved from reference TRBV7-3 and TRBJ2-1, is GAGVSQTPSNKVTEKGKYVELRCDPISGHTALYWYRQSLGQGPEFLIYFQGTGAADDSGLPNDRFFAVRPEGSVSTLKIQRTERGDSAVYLCASSLFDYNEQFFGPGTRLTVL.

The chain has TRBV18 and TRBJ2-7; weak D call: TRBD2 (5 bases). The germline CDR1 and CDR2 sequences are KGHSH and LQKENI. The CDR3 is made up of 14 amino acids. The V end lost 3 bases, the J end lost 5 bases, and 14 bases lay between the germline ends. CDR3 nucleotides: TGTGCCAGCTCACCTTCACGCGGACTCGACGAGCAGTACTTC. This gives the protein CASSPSRGLDEQYF.

The DNA of the CDR3 is TGTGCCAGCAGCTTAGGTGGGGGGAGCACTGAAGCTTTCTTT. It yields the protein CASSLGGGSTEAFF. This rearrangement joins TRBV7-9 to TRBJ1-1; tentatively, D is TRBD1 (5 bases). The CDR3 is 14 amino acids. Germline lookup yields CDR1 SEHNR and CDR2 FQNEAQ (reference sequence). The V gene lost 1 base and the J gene lost 4 bases, with 10 bases spanning the gap.

In this sample, this clone turned up once. The rearrangement joins TRBV28 to TRBJ1-6; D call uncertain. Trimming left V 5 bases short and J 14 bases short, with 22 bases between. In germline, CDR1 is MDHEN, CDR2 SYDVKM. The CDR3 runs 15 residues. CDR3 coding DNA: TGTGCCAGCAGTCCTCCCGGCGCCGACCGAGGAACCCTCCACTTT. Amino acid sequence: CASSPPGADRGTLHF.

The chain employs TRBV5-1 and TRBJ2-1; D may be TRBD1 or TRBD2 (6 bases each). V lost 4 bases and J 0 bases, leaving 11 bases between the germline ends. This CDR3 has 15 residues. Germline lookup yields CDR1 SGHRS and CDR2 YFSETQ. The CDR3 DNA reads TGCGCCAGCAGCCGCGAGGGGGGCTCCTACAATGAGCAGTTCTTC. Translated, it gives CASSREGGSYNEQFF.